A selection of T cell receptor beta chains follows, all from one sample in a study of T cells in Graves' hyperthyroidism and ophthalmopathy. TCRdb recomputed calls from the multiplex PCR reads with MiXCR, one row per CDR3 protein. The repertoire holds 500,000 to 600,000 distinct CDR3 sequences, with approximately 16% as singletons. Sequencing was done on a sample of blood. These receptors were obtained from a woman in her late teens or twenties with Graves' hyperthyroidism. Each CDR3 is given with its conserved first and last residue. A D gene is named only where the DNA matches it firmly. The size of a clone is reported for some rows only, either as once, few or many, or as a class for expanded clones.

D	size	V	J	DNA	CDR3
NA	NA	TRBV6-2/TRBV6-3	TRBJ2-1	TGTGCCAGCAGCACAGACAGCTACAATGAGCAGTTCTTC	CASSTDSYNEQFF
NA	many	TRBV6-5	TRBJ2-5	TGTGCCAGCAGTTACGTGCAGACAAAGGATCAAGAGACCCAGTACTTC	CASSYVQTKDQETQYF
TRBD2	NA	TRBV28	TRBJ2-3	TGTGCCAGCAGACCTCTAGCGGGAGTTTCGGGAAGCACAGATACGCAGTATTTT	CASRPLAGVSGSTDTQYF
TRBD1	NA	TRBV14	TRBJ1-1	TGTGCCAGCAGCCAATGGACAGGGGACATGAACACTGAAGCTTTCTTT	CASSQWTGDMNTEAFF
TRBD1	many	TRBV3-1	TRBJ2-5	TGTGCCAGCAGCCGGGACAGGGGAGAGACCCAGTACTTC	CASSRDRGETQYF
TRBD1	many	TRBV12-3/TRBV12-4	TRBJ2-3	TGTGCCAGCAGATCGGACAGGGCACCCTTCACAGATACGCAGTATTTT	CASRSDRAPFTDTQYF
TRBD2	many	TRBV11-3	TRBJ2-1	TGTGCCAGCAGCTTAGATTGGGAGGGAGCAAGTGAGCAGTTCTTC	CASSLDWEGASEQFF
NA	NA	TRBV20-1	TRBJ1-4	TGCAGTGCCTCGTCGTGGGGGAATGAAAAACTGTTTTTT	CSASSWGNEKLFF
NA	many	TRBV11-3	TRBJ2-5	TGTGCCAGCAGCCCGGGCCGAGGGGTTCGAGGAGAGACCCAGTACTTC	CASSPGRGVRGETQYF
TRBD2	NA	TRBV2	TRBJ2-1	TGTGCCAGCGAAATCGGGAGGGACTCAAATGAGCAGTTCTTC	CASEIGRDSNEQFF
NA	NA	TRBV2	TRBJ1-1	TGTGCCAGCAGTCGAGGCTCCTCTACCGAAGCTTTCTTT	CASSRGSSTEAFF
TRBD2	many	TRBV12-3/TRBV12-4	TRBJ2-7	TGTGCCAGCAGCAATGAGGTAGTAGCGGGAGAGATCCACGAGCAGTACTTC	CASSNEVVAGEIHEQYF
TRBD1	NA	TRBV5-4	TRBJ2-5	TGTGCCAGCAGCCAAACCGGGACAGGGCAAGAGACCCAGTACTTC	CASSQTGTGQETQYF
NA	many	TRBV12-3/TRBV12-4	TRBJ1-1	TGTGCCAGCAGTTTATATCTCGGGGGAGGGGACACTGAAGCTTTCTTT	CASSLYLGGGDTEAFF
NA	NA	TRBV9	TRBJ2-1	TGTGCCAGCAGCGACCGACAGGTCAGCTCCTACAATGAGCAGTTCTTC	CASSDRQVSSYNEQFF
TRBD2	few	TRBV11-2	TRBJ2-2	TGTGCCAGCAGCCCCCCCTTCGGACTAGCTGCGAACACCGGGGAGCTGTTTTTT	CASSPPFGLAANTGELFF
TRBD1	NA	TRBV11-2	TRBJ2-2	TGTGCCAGCAGTCCCATCAGGGGGACCGGGGAGCTGTTTTTT	CASSPIRGTGELFF
NA	many	TRBV12-3/TRBV12-4	TRBJ1-5	TGTGCCAGCAGTTTTACTTCGGCCAATCAGCCCCAGCATTTT	CASSFTSANQPQHF
TRBD2	few	TRBV27	TRBJ2-1	TGTGCCAGCAAGGGACTAGCGGGCAGCTCCTACAATGAGCAGTTCTTC	CASKGLAGSSYNEQFF
NA	few	TRBV3-1	TRBJ2-6	TGTGCCAGCAGCCAAGGTCTCCTGATAATGGCCAACGTCCTGACTTTC	CASSQGLLIMANVLTF
TRBD2	many	TRBV27	TRBJ2-3	TGTGCCAGCAGTCCGACCTCGACTAGCGGGAGCGCAGATACGCAGTATTTT	CASSPTSTSGSADTQYF
NA	many	TRBV12-3/TRBV12-4	TRBJ1-2	TGTGCCAGCACCCGTTTTCCCGGGGGGGGAAACTATGGCTACACCTTC	CASTRFPGGGNYGYTF
NA	NA	TRBV10-2	TRBJ2-1	TGCGCCAGCAGTGTTAACCCAACTTCCTCCTACAATGAACAGTTCTTC	CASSVNPTSSYNEQFF
NA	many	TRBV6-2/TRBV6-3	TRBJ2-1	TGTGCCAGCAGTTTCCTCCGAGGACTAGGGGGTGAGCAGTTCTTC	CASSFLRGLGGEQFF
TRBD2	many	TRBV7-2	TRBJ2-7	TGTGCCAGCCGGGGGGGGCTACAGTCCCCCAACGAGCAGTACTTC	CASRGGLQSPNEQYF
NA	many	TRBV6-1	TRBJ1-3	TGTGCCAGCACCAGGGTGGGATACGAAAACACCATATATTTT	CASTRVGYENTIYF
NA	many	TRBV12-3/TRBV12-4	TRBJ1-2	TGTGCCAGCAGTTTATCAGGGAACTATGGCTACACCTTC	CASSLSGNYGYTF
NA	many	TRBV12-3/TRBV12-4	TRBJ2-3	TGTGCCAGCAGCCGGAGATGGGATACGCAGTATTTT	CASSRRWDTQYF
TRBD2	NA	TRBV28	TRBJ2-7	TGTGCCAGCAGTCCGCCTAGCGGGAGGGCCCACGAGCAGTACTTC	CASSPPSGRAHEQYF
TRBD1	many	TRBV12-3/TRBV12-4	TRBJ1-3	TGTGCCAGCAGTTCCCCCAGGGGGTCCGGAAACACCATATATTTT	CASSSPRGSGNTIYF
NA	NA	TRBV30	TRBJ1-2	TGTGCCTGGAGTGTAAATCGGGGGGGGCGAACTAACTATGGCTACACCTTC	CAWSVNRGGRTNYGYTF
NA	few	TRBV29-1	TRBJ2-7	TGCAGCGGATCATCGGGCCCAGGGGCCTACGAGCAGTACTTC	CSGSSGPGAYEQYF
TRBD1	NA	TRBV6-1	TRBJ1-5	TGTGCCAGCAGTCGACAGGGTAATACGCCCCAGCATTTT	CASSRQGNTPQHF
NA	many	TRBV6-1	TRBJ1-1	TGTGCCAGCAACCGAGACCAGGTCGGAGCTTTCTTT	CASNRDQVGAFF
TRBD2	NA	TRBV7-2	TRBJ2-5	TGTGCCAGCAGCTTCGGACTAGCGGGGGGGATGAAGACCCAGTACTTC	CASSFGLAGGMKTQYF
NA	NA	TRBV19	TRBJ2-3	TGTGCCAGTAACACTATTGGAGACCTCAATACGCAGTATTTT	CASNTIGDLNTQYF
NA	NA	TRBV6-5	TRBJ2-2	TGTGCCAGCAGTTACCAAGGGAACACCGGGGAGCTGTTTTTT	CASSYQGNTGELFF
NA	few	TRBV12-5	TRBJ1-2	TGTGCTAGTGGTTCCATGAGCGACTATGGCTACACCTTC	CASGSMSDYGYTF
TRBD2	many	TRBV5-1	TRBJ2-5	TGCGCCAGCGGGACTAGCGGACAAGAGACCCAGTACTTC	CASGTSGQETQYF
NA	few	TRBV20-1	TRBJ2-3	TGCAGTGCTAGGAATCTAGTAGGGGCCACAGATACGCAGTATTTT	CSARNLVGATDTQYF
NA	many	TRBV12-3/TRBV12-4	TRBJ2-7	TGTGCCAGCAGAATCGCGGGGGCGGATGAGCAGTACTTC	CASRIAGADEQYF
NA	few	TRBV3-1	TRBJ1-1	TGTGCCAGCAGCCGCCGGGACAAGCTTCTTATGAACACTGAAGCTTTCTTT	CASSRRDKLLMNTEAFF
NA	many	TRBV20-1	TRBJ2-3	TGCAGTCTCAAGACAGGACCTAGCACAGATACGCAGTATTTT	CSLKTGPSTDTQYF
TRBD2	few	TRBV12-3/TRBV12-4	TRBJ2-5	TGTGCCAGCAGCTCCGAGGGGCTAGCGGGAGAAGAGACCCAGTACTTC	CASSSEGLAGEETQYF
NA	many	TRBV6-5	TRBJ1-1	TGTGCCAGCAGTTACTCTGAGCACCTGAACACTGAAGCTTTCTTT	CASSYSEHLNTEAFF
NA	NA	TRBV24-1	TRBJ2-3	TGTGCCACCAGTGATTCTGGCGGGGTAAAGAGGGATACGCAGTATTTT	CATSDSGGVKRDTQYF
TRBD2	NA	TRBV9	TRBJ2-3	TGTGCCAGCAGCGTCTCGGGGGGTGTGGATACGCAGTATTTT	CASSVSGGVDTQYF
NA	few	TRBV20-1	TRBJ1-5	TGCAGTGCTAGCCCGGGGGAGATGTACCAGCCCCAGCATTTT	CSASPGEMYQPQHF
TRBD1	many	TRBV28	TRBJ2-3	TGTGCCAGCAAGGAGGGACAGGCACAACATACGCAGTATTTT	CASKEGQAQHTQYF
NA	NA	TRBV12-3/TRBV12-4	TRBJ2-4	TGTGCCAGCAGTTTATCCGGGAGAAACATTCAGTACTTC	CASSLSGRNIQYF
TRBD2	many	TRBV12-5	TRBJ2-3	TGTGCTAGTGGTTTGGTACGCTGGGTGGGCGGGGGTCAGACACCTAGCACAGATACGCAGTATTTT	CASGLVRWVGGGQTPSTDTQYF
NA	many	TRBV6-1	TRBJ2-4	TGTGCCAGCAGTGAATTGGGGAGGACTGCGACGTACAACATTCAGTACTTC	CASSELGRTATYNIQYF